This TCR beta chain was retrieved from a study of beta chain features in type 1 diabetes. Study overall: Patients did not differ from healthy donors in age, gender or cell yield.

This CDR3 region has 15 residues. CDR1 and CDR2 from the germline V gene are SGHTA and FQGNSA. Germline trimming cut 1 base from V and 9 bases from J; bases unmatched to any gene: 11. cDNA synthesis used the whole RNA isolate, giving expressed TCRB sequences. Only in-frame clones appear in the TCRdb table, and some are missing; sequencing was by immunoSEQ multiplex PCR. The repertoire holds 200,000 to 300,000 clones, 20% seen once, with 0.028% in the top ten. Sorting that relied on CD45RO/CCR7/CD25/CD127/CD95/CD27 yielded CD4+ naive, central memory, regulatory and stem cell-like memory cells. Study observations and caveats: Unsettled here was the matter of whether HLA type influences TCRB rearrangement. Moderately but significantly shorter TCRB CDR3s were found in Type 1 diabetes patients in all four CD4+ subsets. Insertions at VDJ junctions were less frequent in type 1 diabetes patients. These patients also deleted more nucleotides at the same junctions.

With regard to this clone: The antigen is unknown.

Sequencing was carried out using naive CD4+ T cells from blood. This sequence originates from a middle-aged woman with type 1 diabetes. The chain recombines TRBV7-2 with TRBJ1-2; TRBD1 matches 7 bases. CDR3 protein: CASSLGHRGAGRYTF. CDR3 DNA: TGTGCCAGCAGCTTAGGGCACAGGGGCGCTGGTCGCTACACCTTC. The whole variable domain, remainder taken from reference TRBV7-2 and TRBJ1-2, is GAGVSQSPSNKVTEKGKDVELRCDPISGHTALYWYRQSLGQGLEFLIYFQGNSAPDKSGLPSDRFSAERTGGSVSTLTIQRTQQEDSAVYLCASSLGHRGAGRYTFGSGTRLTVV.